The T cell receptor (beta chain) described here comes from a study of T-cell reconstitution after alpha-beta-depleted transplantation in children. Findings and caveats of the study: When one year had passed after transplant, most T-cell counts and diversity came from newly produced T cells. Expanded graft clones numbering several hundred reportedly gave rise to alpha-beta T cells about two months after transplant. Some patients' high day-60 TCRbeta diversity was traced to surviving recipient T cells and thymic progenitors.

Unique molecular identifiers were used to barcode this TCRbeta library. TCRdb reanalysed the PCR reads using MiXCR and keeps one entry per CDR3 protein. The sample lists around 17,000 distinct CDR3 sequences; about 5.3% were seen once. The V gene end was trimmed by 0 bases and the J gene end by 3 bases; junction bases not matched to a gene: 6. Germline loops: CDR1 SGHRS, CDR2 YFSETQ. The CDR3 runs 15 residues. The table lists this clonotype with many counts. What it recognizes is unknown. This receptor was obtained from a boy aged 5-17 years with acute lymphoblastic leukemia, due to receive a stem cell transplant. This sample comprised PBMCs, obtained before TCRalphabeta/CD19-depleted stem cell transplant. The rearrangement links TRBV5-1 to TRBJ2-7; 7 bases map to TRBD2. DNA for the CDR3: TGCGCCAGCAGCTTGGCGGGAGGTGGGGGCTACGAGCAGTACTTC. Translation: CASSLAGGGGYEQYF.